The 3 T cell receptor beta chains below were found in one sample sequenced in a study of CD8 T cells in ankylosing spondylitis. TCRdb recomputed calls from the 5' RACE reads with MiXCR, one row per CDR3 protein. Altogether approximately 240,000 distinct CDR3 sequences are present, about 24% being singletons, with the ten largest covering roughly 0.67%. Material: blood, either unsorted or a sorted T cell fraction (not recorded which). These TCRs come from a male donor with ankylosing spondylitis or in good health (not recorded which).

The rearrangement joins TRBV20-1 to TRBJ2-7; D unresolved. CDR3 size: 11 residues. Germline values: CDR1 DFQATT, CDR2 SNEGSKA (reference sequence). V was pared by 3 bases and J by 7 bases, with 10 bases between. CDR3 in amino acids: CSASPGREQYF. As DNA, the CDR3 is TGCAGTGCTAGCCCCGGTCGAGAGCAGTACTTC.

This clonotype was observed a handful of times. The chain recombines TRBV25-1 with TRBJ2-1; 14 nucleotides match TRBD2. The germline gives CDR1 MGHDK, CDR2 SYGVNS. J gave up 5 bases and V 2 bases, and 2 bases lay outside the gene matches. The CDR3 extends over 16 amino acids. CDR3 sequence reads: CASSELGLAGDNEQFF. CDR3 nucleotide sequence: TGTGCCAGCAGTGAACTGGGACTAGCGGGGGACAATGAGCAGTTCTTC.

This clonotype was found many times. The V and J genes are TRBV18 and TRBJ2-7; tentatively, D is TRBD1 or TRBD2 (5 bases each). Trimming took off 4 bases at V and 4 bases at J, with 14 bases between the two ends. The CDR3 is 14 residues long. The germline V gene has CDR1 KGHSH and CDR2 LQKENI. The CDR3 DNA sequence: TGTGCCAGCTCACATCGGGACGGTGTTTACGAGCAGTACTTC. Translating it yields CASSHRDGVYEQYF.